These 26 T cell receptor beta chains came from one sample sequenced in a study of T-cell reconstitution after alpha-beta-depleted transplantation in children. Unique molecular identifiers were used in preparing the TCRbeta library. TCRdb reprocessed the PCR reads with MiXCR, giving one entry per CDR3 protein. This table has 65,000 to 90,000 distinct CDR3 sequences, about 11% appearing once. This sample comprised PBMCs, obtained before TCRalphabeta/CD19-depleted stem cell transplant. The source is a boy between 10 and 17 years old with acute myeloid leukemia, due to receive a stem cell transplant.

CDR3 amino acids: CASSQDLTVNQPQHF. The CDR3, as DNA: TGTGCCAGCAGCCAAGATTTGACGGTCAATCAGCCCCAGCATTTT. The rearrangement links TRBV3-1 to TRBJ1-5; D uncertain. The length of the CDR3 is 15 residues. Germline assignment: CDR1 LGHDT and CDR2 YNNKEL (reference sequence). The V and J ends lost 0 bases and 3 bases respectively, with 9 bases between them.

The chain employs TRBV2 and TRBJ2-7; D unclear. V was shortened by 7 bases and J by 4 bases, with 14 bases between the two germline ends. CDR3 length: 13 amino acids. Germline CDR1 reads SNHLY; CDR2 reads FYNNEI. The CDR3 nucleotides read TGTGCCAGCAAGAGCCCTGACGGGTACGAGCAGTACTTC. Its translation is CASKSPDGYEQYF. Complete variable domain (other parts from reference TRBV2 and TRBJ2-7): EPEVTQTPSHQVTQMGQEVILRCVPISNHLYFYWYRQILGQKVEFLVSFYNNEISEKSEIFDDQFSVERPDGSNFTLKIRSTKLEDSAMYFCASKSPDGYEQYFGPGTRLTVT.

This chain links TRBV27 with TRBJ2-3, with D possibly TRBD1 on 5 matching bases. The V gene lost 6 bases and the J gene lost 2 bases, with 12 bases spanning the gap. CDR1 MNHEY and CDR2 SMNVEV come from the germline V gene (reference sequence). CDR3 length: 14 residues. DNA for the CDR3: TGTGCCAGCAGGCGACAGTACTACACAGATACGCAGTATTTT. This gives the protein CASRRQYYTDTQYF.

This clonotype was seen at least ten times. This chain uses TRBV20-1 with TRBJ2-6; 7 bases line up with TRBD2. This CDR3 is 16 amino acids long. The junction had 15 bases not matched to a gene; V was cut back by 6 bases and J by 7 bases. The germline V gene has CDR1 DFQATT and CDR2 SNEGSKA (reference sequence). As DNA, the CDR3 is TGCAGTGCCCCCCCTGGGGGGGGTGCAGGCGCCAACGTCCTGACTTTC. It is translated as CSAPPGGGAGANVLTF.

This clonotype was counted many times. Here the CDR3 DNA reads TGTGCCTGGAGCTCCTACTCCTTCCGGATTGCGCACGAGCAGTACTTC. The encoded protein is CAWSSYSFRIAHEQYF. The rearrangement uses TRBV30 and TRBJ2-7; D is unresolved. V gave up 3 bases and J gave up 5 bases, with 23 bases separating them. The germline gives CDR1 GTSNPN, CDR2 SVGIG (reference sequence). This CDR3 spans 16 amino acids.

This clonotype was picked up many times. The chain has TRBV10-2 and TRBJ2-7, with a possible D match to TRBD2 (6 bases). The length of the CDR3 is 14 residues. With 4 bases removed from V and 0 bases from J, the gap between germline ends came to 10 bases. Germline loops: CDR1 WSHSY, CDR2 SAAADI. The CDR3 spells CASSGDLLSYEQYF. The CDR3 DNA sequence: TGCGCCAGCAGTGGGGACTTGCTCTCCTACGAGCAGTACTTC.

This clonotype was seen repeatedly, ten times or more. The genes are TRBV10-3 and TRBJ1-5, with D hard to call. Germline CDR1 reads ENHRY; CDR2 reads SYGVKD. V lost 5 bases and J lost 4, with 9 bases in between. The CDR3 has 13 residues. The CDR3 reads CAISLDGNQPQHF. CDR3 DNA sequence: TGTGCCATCAGTTTGGACGGGAATCAGCCCCAGCATTTT.

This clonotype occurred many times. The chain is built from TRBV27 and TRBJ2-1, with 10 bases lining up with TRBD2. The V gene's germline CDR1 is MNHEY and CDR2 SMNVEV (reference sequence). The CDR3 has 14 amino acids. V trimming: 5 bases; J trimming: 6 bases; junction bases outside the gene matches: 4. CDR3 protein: CASSGLAEFNEQFF. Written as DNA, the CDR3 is TGTGCCAGCAGTGGACTAGCGGAGTTCAATGAGCAGTTCTTC.

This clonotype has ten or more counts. The CDR3 spells CASSFRIYGYTF. The CDR3, as DNA: TGTGCCAGCAGTTTCCGTATCTATGGCTACACCTTC. The V call is TRBV12-3 or TRBV12-4, the J call TRBJ1-2; D is unclear. The CDR3 is 12 amino acids. Trimming shortened V by 3 bases and J by 4 bases, and 6 bases separated the two germline ends.

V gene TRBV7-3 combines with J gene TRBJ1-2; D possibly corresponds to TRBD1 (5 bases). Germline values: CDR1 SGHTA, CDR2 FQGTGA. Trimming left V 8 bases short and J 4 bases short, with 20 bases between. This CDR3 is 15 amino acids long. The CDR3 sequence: CASFGGGWTSYGYTF. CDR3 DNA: TGTGCCAGCTTCGGGGGGGGGTGGACTTCCTATGGCTACACCTTC.

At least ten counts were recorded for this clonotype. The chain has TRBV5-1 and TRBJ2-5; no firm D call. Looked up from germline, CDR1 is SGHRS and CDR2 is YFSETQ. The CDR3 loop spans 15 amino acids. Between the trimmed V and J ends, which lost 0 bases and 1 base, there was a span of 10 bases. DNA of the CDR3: TGCGCCAGCAGCTTGGCTCCCCACACCCAAGAGACCCAGTACTTC. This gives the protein CASSLAPHTQETQYF.

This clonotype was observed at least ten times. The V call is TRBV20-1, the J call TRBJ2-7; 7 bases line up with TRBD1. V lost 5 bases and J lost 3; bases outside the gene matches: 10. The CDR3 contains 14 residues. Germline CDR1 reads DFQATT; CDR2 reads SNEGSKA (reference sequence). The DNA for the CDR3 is TGCAGTGCTTCTGACAGGGTGGGCTACTACGAGCAGTACTTC. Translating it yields CSASDRVGYYEQYF.

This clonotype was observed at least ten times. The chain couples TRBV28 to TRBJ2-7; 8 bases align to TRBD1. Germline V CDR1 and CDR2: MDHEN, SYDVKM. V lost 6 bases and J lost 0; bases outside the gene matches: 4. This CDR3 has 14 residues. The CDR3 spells CASRTRGPSYEQYF. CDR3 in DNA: TGTGCCAGCAGAACCAGGGGGCCCTCCTACGAGCAGTACTTC.

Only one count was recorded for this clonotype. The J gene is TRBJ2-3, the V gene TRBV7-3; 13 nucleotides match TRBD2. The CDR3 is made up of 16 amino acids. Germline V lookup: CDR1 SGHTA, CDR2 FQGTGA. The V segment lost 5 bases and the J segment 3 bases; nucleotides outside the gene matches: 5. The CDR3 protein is CASSPLAGGPTDTQYF. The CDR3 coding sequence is TGTGCCAGCAGCCCACTAGCGGGAGGGCCAACAGATACGCAGTATTTT.

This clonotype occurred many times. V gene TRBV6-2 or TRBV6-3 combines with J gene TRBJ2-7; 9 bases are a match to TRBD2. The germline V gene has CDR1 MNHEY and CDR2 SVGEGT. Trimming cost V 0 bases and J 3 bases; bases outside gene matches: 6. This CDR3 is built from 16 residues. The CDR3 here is CASSYSTLAGFYEQYF. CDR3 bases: TGTGCCAGCAGTTACTCGACGCTAGCGGGATTCTACGAGCAGTACTTC.

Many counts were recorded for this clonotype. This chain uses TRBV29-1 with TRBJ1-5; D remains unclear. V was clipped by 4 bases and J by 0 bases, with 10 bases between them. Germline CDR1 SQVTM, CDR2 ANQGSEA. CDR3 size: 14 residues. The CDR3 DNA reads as TGCAGCGTTGGGGTTCGCCGTAGCAATCAGCCCCAGCATTTT. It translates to CSVGVRRSNQPQHF.

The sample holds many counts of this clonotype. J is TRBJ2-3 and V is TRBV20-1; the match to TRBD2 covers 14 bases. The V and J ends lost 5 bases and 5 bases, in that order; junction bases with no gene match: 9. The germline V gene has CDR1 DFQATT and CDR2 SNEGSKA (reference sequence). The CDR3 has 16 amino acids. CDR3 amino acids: CSASRLAGGPEDTQYF. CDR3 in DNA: TGCAGTGCTTCCAGACTAGCGGGGGGGCCGGAAGATACGCAGTATTTT.

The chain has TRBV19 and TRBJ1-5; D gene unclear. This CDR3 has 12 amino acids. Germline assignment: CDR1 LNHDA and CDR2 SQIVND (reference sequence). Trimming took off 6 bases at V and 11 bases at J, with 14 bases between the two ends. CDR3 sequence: CASRFPDQAQHF. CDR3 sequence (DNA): TGTGCCAGTAGGTTCCCCGACCAAGCCCAGCATTTT. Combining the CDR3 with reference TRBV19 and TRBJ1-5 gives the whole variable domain DGGITQSPKYLFRKEGQNVTLSCEQNLNHDAMYWYRQDPGQGLRLIYYSQIVNDFQKGDIAEGYSVSREKKESFPLTVTSAQKNPTAFYLCASRFPDQAQHFGDGTRLSIL.

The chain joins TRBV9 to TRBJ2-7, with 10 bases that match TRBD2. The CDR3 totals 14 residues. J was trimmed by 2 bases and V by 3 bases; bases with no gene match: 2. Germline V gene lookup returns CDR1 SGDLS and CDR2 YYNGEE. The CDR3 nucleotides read TGTGCCAGCAGCGAAAGCGGGAGGGCCTACGAGCAGTACTTC. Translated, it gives CASSESGRAYEQYF.

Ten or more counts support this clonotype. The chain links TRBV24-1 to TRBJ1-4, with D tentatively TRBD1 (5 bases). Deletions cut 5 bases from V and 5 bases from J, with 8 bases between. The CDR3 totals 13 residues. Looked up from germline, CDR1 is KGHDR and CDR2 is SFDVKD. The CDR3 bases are TGTGCCACCAGTGGGGCAGGGAATGAAAAACTGTTTTTT. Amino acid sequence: CATSGAGNEKLFF.

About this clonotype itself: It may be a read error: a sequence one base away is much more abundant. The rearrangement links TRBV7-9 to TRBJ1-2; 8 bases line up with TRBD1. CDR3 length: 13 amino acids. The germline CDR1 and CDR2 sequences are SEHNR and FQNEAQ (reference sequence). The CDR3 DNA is TGTCCCAGCAGCTTAGGGACAGGCTATGGCTACACCTTC. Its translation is CPSSLGTGYGYTF.

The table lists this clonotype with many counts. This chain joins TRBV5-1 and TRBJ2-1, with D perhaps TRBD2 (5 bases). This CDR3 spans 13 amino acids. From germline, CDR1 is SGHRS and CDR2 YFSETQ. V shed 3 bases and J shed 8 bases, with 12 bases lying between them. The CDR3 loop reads CASSSETRDEQFF. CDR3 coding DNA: TGCGCCAGCAGCTCAGAAACTAGGGATGAGCAGTTCTTC. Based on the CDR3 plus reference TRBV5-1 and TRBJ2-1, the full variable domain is KAGVTQTPRYLIKTRGQQVTLSCSPISGHRSVSWYQQTPGQGLQFLFEYFSETQRNKGNFPGRFSGRQFSNSRSEMNVSTLELGDSALYLCASSSETRDEQFFGPGTRLTVL.

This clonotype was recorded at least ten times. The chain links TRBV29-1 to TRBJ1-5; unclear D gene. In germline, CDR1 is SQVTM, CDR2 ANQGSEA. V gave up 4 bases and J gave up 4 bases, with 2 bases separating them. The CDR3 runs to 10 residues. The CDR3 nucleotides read TGCAGCGTTGGTAATCAGCCCCAGCATTTT. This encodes CSVGNQPQHF.

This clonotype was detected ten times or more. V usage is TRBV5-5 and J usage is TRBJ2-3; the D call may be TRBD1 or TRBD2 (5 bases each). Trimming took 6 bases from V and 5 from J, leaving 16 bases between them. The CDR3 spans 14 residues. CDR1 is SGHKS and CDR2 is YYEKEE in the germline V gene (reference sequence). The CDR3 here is CASTPGRPIDTQYF. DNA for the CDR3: TGTGCCAGCACGCCGGGACGGCCCATAGATACGCAGTATTTT.

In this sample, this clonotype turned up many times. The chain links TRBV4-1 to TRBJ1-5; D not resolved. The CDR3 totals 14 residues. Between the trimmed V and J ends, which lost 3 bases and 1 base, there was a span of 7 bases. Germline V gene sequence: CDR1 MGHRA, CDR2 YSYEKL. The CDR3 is CASSHVVSNQPQHF. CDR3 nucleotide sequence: TGCGCCAGCAGCCACGTAGTCAGCAATCAGCCCCAGCATTTT.

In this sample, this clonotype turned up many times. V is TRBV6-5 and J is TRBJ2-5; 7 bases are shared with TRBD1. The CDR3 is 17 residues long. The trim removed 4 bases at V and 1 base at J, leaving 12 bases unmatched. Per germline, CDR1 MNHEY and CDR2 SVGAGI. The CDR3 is CASSSRQGSRGQETQYF. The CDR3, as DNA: TGTGCCAGCAGTTCGCGACAGGGATCGAGAGGCCAAGAGACCCAGTACTTC.